A single sample is the source of the 22 T cell receptor beta chains below, sequenced in a study of CD4 and CD8 cells across lung adenocarcinoma regions. MiXCR was run by TCRdb on the PCR reads, yielding one entry per CDR3 protein. In the table there are 20,000 or so distinct CDR3 sequences, around 50% of which are singletons. The sequenced sample was CD8+ T cells from the margin of a lung tumor. The receptors originated from a male donor with lung adenocarcinoma. The CD4 and CD8 labels of this study may be unreliable.

The CDR3 sequence is CASSHGTGGPGELFF. CDR3 sequence (DNA): TGTGCCAGCAGTCACGGGACAGGGGGTCCCGGGGAGCTGTTTTTT. This rearrangement joins TRBV6-5 to TRBJ2-2, with 11 bases that match TRBD1. The germline V gene encodes CDR1 MNHEY and CDR2 SVGAGI. The CDR3 contains 15 residues. V lost 5 bases to trimming and J lost 6 bases; unmatched junction nucleotides: 5.

The chain links TRBV12-3 or TRBV12-4 to TRBJ2-7, with TRBD1 matching over 11 bases. This CDR3 region has 14 residues. The junction had 5 bases not matched to a gene; V was cut back by 7 bases and J by 3 bases. CDR3 nucleotide sequence: TGTGCCAGCACCGGGACAGGGGGAGGCTACGAGCAGTACTTC. This encodes CASTGTGGGYEQYF.

This clonotype was found a few times. V gene TRBV10-1 combines with J gene TRBJ1-1, with D possibly matching TRBD1 (5 bases). The germline V and J ends were trimmed by 0 bases and 11 bases, with 13 bases remaining between them. CDR3 length: 13 amino acids. Germline CDR1 WNHNN, CDR2 SYGVQD (reference sequence). The CDR3 protein is CASSESGRVGAFF. The CDR3 nucleotides are TGCGCCAGCAGTGAGTCGGGGCGTGTGGGCGCTTTCTTT.

This clonotype appeared a single time. The chain joins TRBV6-1 to TRBJ2-5; 9 bases are shared with TRBD1. Judging by the DNA end, TRBJ2-7 fits better; the J call may be wrong. Germline V gene lookup returns CDR1 MNHNS and CDR2 SASEGT. CDR3 length equals 15 residues. The CDR3: CASSDFRTGVYEQYF. The CDR3 DNA reads TGTGCCAGCAGTGATTTCAGGACAGGGGTCTACGAGCAGTACTTC.

The chain is built from TRBV7-8 and TRBJ1-1; perhaps TRBD1 as D (6 bases). Trimming pared 7 bases from V and 1 base from J, leaving 25 bases between. Germline V gene lookup returns CDR1 SGHVS and CDR2 FQNEAQ. This CDR3 has 18 amino acids. Written as DNA, the CDR3 is TGTGCCAGCACCAATCTTTATGGGGGCAAGGGGAAGAACACTGAAGCTTTCTTT. It translates to CASTNLYGGKGKNTEAFF.

V usage is TRBV28 and J usage is TRBJ2-4; D could derive from TRBD1 or TRBD2 (5 bases each). V was cut by 5 bases and J by 13 bases, with 27 bases left in between. Germline V gene data show CDR1 as MDHEN and CDR2 as SYDVKM. This CDR3 region has 16 residues. The CDR3 DNA is TGTGCCAGCAGTGGTGAGGGGCTGGGCGGCAAAGACACGCAGTACTTC. It specifies CASSGEGLGGKDTQYF.

In its sample, this clonotype was seen many times. The rearrangement links TRBV6-1 to TRBJ2-7, with 11 positions matching TRBD2. Trimming took 2 bases from V and 1 from J; bases not matched to a gene: 19. Germline lookup yields CDR1 MNHNS and CDR2 SASEGT. This CDR3 has 21 amino acids. The DNA for the CDR3 is TGTGCCAGCAGTGAAAGGGCGGATAGGGGGGTAGCGGGAGGGCGGTCCTACGAGCAGTACTTC. Amino acid sequence: CASSERADRGVAGGRSYEQYF.

The count of this clonotype is one. V gene TRBV6-5 combines with J gene TRBJ1-1, with 7 bases lining up with TRBD1. The CDR3 runs 16 residues. Germline CDR1 and CDR2: MNHEY and SVGAGI. Trimming cost V 3 bases and J 0 bases; bases outside gene matches: 7. CDR3 DNA sequence: TGTGCCAGCAGTTATGGTATAGGGGGCCTGAACACTGAAGCTTTCTTT. Its protein product is CASSYGIGGLNTEAFF.

V and J are TRBV11-2 and TRBJ2-5, with D unclear. The germline V gene has CDR1 SGHAT and CDR2 FQNNGV. V dropped 1 base and J dropped 2 bases, with 5 bases sitting between them. CDR3 length: 13 residues. The CDR3 region is CASSLGFQETQYF. For the CDR3, the DNA is TGTGCCAGCAGCTTAGGGTTTCAAGAGACCCAGTACTTC.

This clonotype turned up a few times. The CDR3 protein is CASSYTGTGAPTDTQYF. In DNA form, the CDR3 reads TGTGCCAGCAGTTATACCGGGACAGGAGCCCCCACAGATACGCAGTATTTT. The chain has TRBV6-5 and TRBJ2-3; 8 bases match TRBD1. V was pared by 3 bases and J by 2 bases, with 10 bases of the junction left unmatched. The CDR3 contains 17 residues. CDR1 MNHEY and CDR2 SVGAGI come from the germline V gene.

J is TRBJ2-5 and V is TRBV10-2, with D tentatively TRBD1 or TRBD2 (5 bases each). The CDR3 has 14 residues. The V and J ends lost 6 bases and 3 bases respectively, with 14 bases between them. The germline V gene encodes CDR1 WSHSY and CDR2 SAAADI. CDR3: CASRKGTLKETQYF. The CDR3 bases are TGCGCCAGCAGAAAGGGGACCCTGAAAGAGACCCAGTACTTC.

With regard to this clonotype: With a much larger clone just one base away, this may be a read error. The V gene is TRBV6-1, the J gene TRBJ2-5; D perhaps matches TRBD1 (5 bases). The last part of the DNA fits TRBJ2-1 better; the J call may be wrong. CDR1 and CDR2 from the germline V gene are MNHNS and SASEGT. The CDR3 consists of 14 residues. CDR3: CASRSRGQPYEQFF. Here the CDR3 DNA reads TGTGCCAGCAGATCAAGGGGTCAGCCCTACGAGCAGTTCTTC.

This clonotype was counted only a few times. The gene calls are TRBV6-1 and TRBJ1-2, with 10 bases that match TRBD1. The V segment lost 6 bases and the J segment 3 bases; nucleotides outside the gene matches: 7. Germline V gives CDR1 MNHNS, CDR2 SASEGT. This CDR3 has 15 residues. The CDR3 loop is CASSDSGTGDYGYTF. The CDR3 DNA reads as TGTGCCAGCAGCGATTCCGGGACAGGGGACTATGGCTACACCTTC.

V and J are TRBV4-1 and TRBJ2-3; 9 bases are a match to TRBD2. Trimming cost V 3 bases and J 12 bases; bases outside gene matches: 19. From germline, CDR1 is MGHRA and CDR2 YSYEKL. This CDR3 has 17 residues. The CDR3 bases are TGCGCCAGCAGCCAGGGAGCGGGGGGCGGTGAGGGGGAGACCCAGTATTTT. It encodes CASSQGAGGGEGETQYF.

The chain combines TRBV7-2 with TRBJ2-5; D unresolved. CDR3 size: 14 residues. Germline V gene sequence: CDR1 SGHTA, CDR2 FQGNSA. The DNA for the CDR3 is TGTGCGGGCACCGTGGGCAGTGGCCAAGAGACCCAGTACTTC. This sequence encodes CAGTVGSGQETQYF.

A word on this clonotype: One junction end does not reproduce the germline sequence, and a read error may be involved. V usage is TRBV7-7 and J usage is TRBJ2-1; 8 bases map to TRBD2. The J call is doubtful: the DNA matches TRBJ2-5 better. Per germline, CDR1 SSHAT and CDR2 FNYEAQ (reference sequence). This CDR3 has 15 amino acids. CDR3 residues: CASSFPGGRKETQYF. In DNA form, the CDR3 reads TGTGCTAGCAGCTTCCCTGGCGGGAGGAAAGAGACCCAGTACTTC.

Concerning this clonotype: The junction and the germline gene differ at one end; a read error may be behind it. The chain couples TRBV6-1 to TRBJ2-3; the match to TRBD2 covers 8 bases. Germline loops: CDR1 MNHNS, CDR2 SASEGT. This CDR3 is 14 amino acids long. The CDR3 here is CASTGGWDTDTQYF. In DNA form, the CDR3 reads TGTGCCAGCACGGGGGGGTGGGACACAGATACGCAGTATTTC.

This clonotype was seen many times. This sequence joins TRBV6-1 and TRBJ2-3; possible D gene TRBD2, 5 bases. CDR3 length: 15 residues. V was clipped by 1 base and J by 3 bases, with 11 bases between them. Germline CDR1 MNHNS, CDR2 SASEGT. CDR3 in DNA: TGTGCCAGCAGTGAAGTGCCTAGCTATACAGATACGCAGTATTTT. This translates into CASSEVPSYTDTQYF.

The sample holds a few counts of this clonotype. The V and J genes are TRBV9 and TRBJ2-3; D is ambiguous. The germline gives CDR1 SGDLS, CDR2 YYNGEE. The CDR3 is made up of 13 amino acids. Trimming left V 3 bases short and J 4 bases short, with 9 bases between. CDR3 in DNA: TGTGCCAGCAGCGGGCACATGGCAGATACGCAGTATTTT. This gives the protein CASSGHMADTQYF.

The chain recombines TRBV11-1 with TRBJ2-3; maybe TRBD2 (6 bases). Trimming cost V 5 bases and J 11 bases, with 11 bases left between them. This CDR3 is 11 amino acids long. Germline V gene data show CDR1 as SGHAT and CDR2 as FQDESV (reference sequence). The CDR3 is CASSLGGRQYF. In DNA, the CDR3 is TGTGCCAGCAGCCTCGGGGGACGGCAGTATTTT.

The rearrangement links TRBV7-2 to TRBJ2-3; 9 nucleotides line up with TRBD2. In germline, CDR1 is SGHTA, CDR2 FQGNSA. The V and J ends lost 9 bases and 1 base, in that order; junction bases with no gene match: 2. This CDR3 contains 13 residues. CDR3 bases: TGTGCCAGAAGGACTAGCGGCACAGATACGCAGTATTTT. Translation: CARRTSGTDTQYF.

This clonotype has at least ten counts. For the CDR3, the DNA is TGTGCCAGCAGCCAAGGGGGTAGCGGGGGAGAAGAGACCCAGTACTTC. Amino acid sequence: CASSQGGSGGEETQYF. The chain joins TRBV4-2 to TRBJ2-5; 9 bases agree with TRBD2. In germline, CDR1 is LGHNA, CDR2 YNFKEQ. The CDR3 length is 16 residues. V lost 1 base to trimming and J lost 3 bases; unmatched junction nucleotides: 6.